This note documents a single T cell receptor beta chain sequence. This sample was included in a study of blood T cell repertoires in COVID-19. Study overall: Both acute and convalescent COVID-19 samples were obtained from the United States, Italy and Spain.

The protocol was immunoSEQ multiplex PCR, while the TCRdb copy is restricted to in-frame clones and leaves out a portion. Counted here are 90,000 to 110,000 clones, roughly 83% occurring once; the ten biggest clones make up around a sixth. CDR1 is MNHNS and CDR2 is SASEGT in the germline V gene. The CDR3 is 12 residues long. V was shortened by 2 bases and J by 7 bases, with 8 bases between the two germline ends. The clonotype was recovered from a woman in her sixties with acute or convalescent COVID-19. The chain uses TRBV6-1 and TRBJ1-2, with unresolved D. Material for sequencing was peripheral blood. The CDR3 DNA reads TGTGCCAGCAGTGAAAGTGGGCGTGGCTACACCTTC. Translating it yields CASSESGRGYTF.